This T cell receptor (beta chain) comes out of a study of tissue T cells after allogeneic stem cell transplantation. Some clones are missing from TCRdb's copy, which holds only in-frame ones; the method was immunoSEQ multiplex PCR. The repertoire consists of approximately 7,800 clones, with about 50% occurring once and the leading ten covering roughly 3.9%. Regarding this clone: Mouse gene names and germline throughout. Read sequence stops 1 residue before the CDR3 end, and the germline J gene provides the missing end.

This CDR3 region has 15 residues. The germline V gene has CDR1 KGHPV and CDR2 FQNQEV (reference sequence). Between the trimmed V and J ends, which lost 2 bases and 0 bases, there was a span of 8 bases. Stated time point: mouse harvest day 7 after allogeneic transplant. Tail vein injection delivered 10^7 T-cell-depleted bone marrow cells and 10^6 splenic CD5+ T cells. Material: gut tissue. This TCR was sampled from a female BALB/c mouse given C57BL/6 T cells with graft-versus-host disease after an allogeneic hematopoietic cell transplant. The V call is TRBV26, the J call TRBJ2-1, with D perhaps matching TRBD2 (6 bases). Partial CDR3 DNA: TGTGCCAGCAGTCTGGGGGGGTATAACTATGCTGAGCAGTTC. The encoded protein is CASSLGGYNYAEQF. The whole CDR3 region reads CASSLGGYNYAEQFF.